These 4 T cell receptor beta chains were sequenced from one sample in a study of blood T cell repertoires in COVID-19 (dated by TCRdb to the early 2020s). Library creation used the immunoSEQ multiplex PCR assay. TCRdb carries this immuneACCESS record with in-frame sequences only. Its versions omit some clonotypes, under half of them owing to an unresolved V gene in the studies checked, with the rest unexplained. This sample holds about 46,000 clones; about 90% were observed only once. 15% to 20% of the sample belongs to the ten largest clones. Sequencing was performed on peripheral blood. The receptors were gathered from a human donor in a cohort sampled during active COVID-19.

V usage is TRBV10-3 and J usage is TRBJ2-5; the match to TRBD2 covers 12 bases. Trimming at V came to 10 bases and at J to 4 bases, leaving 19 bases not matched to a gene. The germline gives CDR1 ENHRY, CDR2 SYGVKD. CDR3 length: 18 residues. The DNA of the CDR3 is TGTGCCACTATGGGATCTAGCGGGGGGGCCGAAGATCCAGAGACCCAGTACTTC. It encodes CATMGSSGGAEDPETQYF.

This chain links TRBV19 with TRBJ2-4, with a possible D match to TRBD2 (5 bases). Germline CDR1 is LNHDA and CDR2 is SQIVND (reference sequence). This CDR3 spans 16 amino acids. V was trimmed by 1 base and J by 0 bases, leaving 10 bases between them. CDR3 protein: CASSIVRTLAKNIQYF. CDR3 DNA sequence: TGTGCCAGTAGTATAGTCAGGACTCTAGCCAAAAACATTCAGTACTTC.

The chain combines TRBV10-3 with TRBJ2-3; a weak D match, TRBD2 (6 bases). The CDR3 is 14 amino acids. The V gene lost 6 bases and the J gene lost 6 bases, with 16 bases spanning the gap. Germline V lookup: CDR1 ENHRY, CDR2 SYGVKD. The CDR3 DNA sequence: TGTGCCATCAGCCCCCTGCGGGGAACCGATACGCAGTATTTT. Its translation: CAISPLRGTDTQYF.

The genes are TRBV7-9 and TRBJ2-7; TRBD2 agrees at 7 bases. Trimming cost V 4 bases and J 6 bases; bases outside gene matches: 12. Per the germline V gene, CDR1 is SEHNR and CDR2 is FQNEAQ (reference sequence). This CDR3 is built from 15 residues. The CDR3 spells CASSSGGLAVGEQYF. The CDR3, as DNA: TGTGCCAGCAGCTCCGGAGGGCTAGCGGTCGGCGAGCAGTACTTC.